The clone carrying this TCR beta chain was found many times. The antigen remains undetermined. CDR1 and CDR2 from the germline V gene are DFQATT and SNEGSKA (reference sequence). The CDR3 has 15 amino acids. Deletions cut 6 bases from V and 5 bases from J, with 20 bases between. The PBMCs had their origin in less than 13 ml of fresh peripheral blood. The CDR3 regions of TCR beta were amplified from RNA transcripts. During a first-round RT-PCR of the TCR CDR3, the HTBI primer set was used. TCRdb reprocessed the multiplex PCR reads via MiXCR and lists one record per CDR3 protein. The data contain hundreds of thousands of distinct CDR3 sequences, under 15% of them singletons. This sample is part of a study of T cells in Graves' hyperthyroidism and ophthalmopathy. Study observations and caveats: Ophthalmopathy was separated from stable hyperthyroidism by a 13 V-J model.

The chain is built from TRBV20-1 and TRBJ2-1, with D maybe TRBD2 (6 bases). The clonotype originates from a young woman with Graves' hyperthyroidism. The source material was blood. The CDR3 sequence: CSAPLGGFKDNEQFF. As DNA, the CDR3 is TGCAGTGCCCCTCTTGGGGGGTTCAAGGACAATGAGCAGTTCTTC.